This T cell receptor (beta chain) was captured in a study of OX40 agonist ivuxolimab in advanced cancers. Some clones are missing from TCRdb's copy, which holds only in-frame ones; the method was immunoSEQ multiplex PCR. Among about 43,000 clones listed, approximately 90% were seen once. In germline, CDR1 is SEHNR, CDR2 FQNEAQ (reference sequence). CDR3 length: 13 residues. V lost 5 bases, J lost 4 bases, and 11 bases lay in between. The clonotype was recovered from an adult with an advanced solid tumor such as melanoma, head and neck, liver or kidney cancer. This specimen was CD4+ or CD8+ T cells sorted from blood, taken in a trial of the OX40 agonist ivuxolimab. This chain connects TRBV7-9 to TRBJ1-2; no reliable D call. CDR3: CASSAGEGYGYTF. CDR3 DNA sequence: TGTGCCAGCAGCGCCGGTGAGGGCTATGGCTACACCTTC.